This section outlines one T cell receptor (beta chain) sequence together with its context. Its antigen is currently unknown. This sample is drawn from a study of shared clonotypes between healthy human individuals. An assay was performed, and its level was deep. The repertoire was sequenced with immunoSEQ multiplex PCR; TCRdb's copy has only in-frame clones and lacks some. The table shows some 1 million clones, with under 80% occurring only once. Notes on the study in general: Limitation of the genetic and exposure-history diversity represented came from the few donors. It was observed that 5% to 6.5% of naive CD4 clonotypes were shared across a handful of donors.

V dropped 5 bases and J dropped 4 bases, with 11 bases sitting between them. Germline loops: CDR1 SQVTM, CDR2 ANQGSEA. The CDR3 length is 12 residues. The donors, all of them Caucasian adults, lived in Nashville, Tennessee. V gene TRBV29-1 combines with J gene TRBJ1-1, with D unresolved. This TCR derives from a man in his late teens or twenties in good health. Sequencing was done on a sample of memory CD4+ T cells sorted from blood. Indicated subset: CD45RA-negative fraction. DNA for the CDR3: TGCAGCGTTTACAGTTGGGCCACTGAAGCTTTCTTT. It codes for CSVYSWATEAFF.